Below, 21 T cell receptor beta chains from the same sample are listed, as sequenced in a study of shared clonotypes between healthy human individuals. Generated by immunoSEQ multiplex PCR, the TCRdb table keeps only in-frame clones and is missing some. The sample lists about 2.4 million clones; approximately 93% were seen once. Sequenced input: naive CD4+ T cells from PBMCs. Sample subset: CD45RA+ positively selected. These receptor sequences come from a young man in good health. Some clones in this sample may be carry-over from other donors' samples.

The genes are TRBV5-1 and TRBJ2-5, with 12 bases that match TRBD2. The CDR3 runs to 16 residues. V lost 4 bases, J lost 0 bases, and 4 bases stayed unmatched. CDR1 SGHRS and CDR2 YFSETQ come from the germline V gene. The CDR3 region is CASSIGLAGNQETQYF. The DNA for the CDR3 is TGCGCCAGCAGCATTGGACTAGCGGGAAACCAAGAGACCCAGTACTTC. The entire variable domain, with the rest obtained from reference TRBV5-1 and TRBJ2-5, is as follows: KAGVTQTPRYLIKTRGQQVTLSCSPISGHRSVSWYQQTPGQGLQFLFEYFSETQRNKGNFPGRFSGRQFSNSRSEMNVSTLELGDSALYLCASSIGLAGNQETQYFGPGTRLLVL.

This rearrangement joins TRBV10-3 to TRBJ2-5; D might be TRBD1 (5 bases). V was shortened by 8 bases and J by 0 bases, with 7 bases between the two germline ends. The CDR3 extends over 12 amino acids. Germline loops: CDR1 ENHRY, CDR2 SYGVKD. In DNA form, the CDR3 reads TGTGCCATCGCGACAGACCAAGAGACCCAGTACTTC. As protein: CAIATDQETQYF.

The chain links TRBV7-7 to TRBJ2-1; weak D call: TRBD2 (6 bases). CDR1 is SSHAT, CDR2 FNYEAQ, per germline (reference sequence). Trimming pared 5 bases from V and 0 bases from J, leaving 14 bases between. This CDR3 has 16 residues. The CDR3 nucleotides are TGTGCCAGCAGCCAAACGGAGGGGAGCTCCTACAATGAGCAGTTCTTC. Amino acids: CASSQTEGSSYNEQFF.

In this sample, this clone turned up once. The chain carries TRBV6-1 and TRBJ1-1; 8 bases are shared with TRBD1. Germline assignment: CDR1 MNHNS and CDR2 SASEGT. V lost 6 bases, J lost 1 base, and 4 bases stayed unmatched. This CDR3 has 14 amino acids. In DNA, the CDR3 is TGTGCCAGCAGGACCGGGACAGGGAACACTGAAGCTTTCTTT. Its protein product is CASRTGTGNTEAFF.

The rearrangement joins TRBV4-1 to TRBJ2-7; a weak D match, TRBD1 (6 bases). V was shortened by 6 bases and J by 5 bases, with 23 bases between the two germline ends. The CDR3 is made up of 16 amino acids. Looked up from germline, CDR1 is MGHRA and CDR2 is YSYEKL. This chain's CDR3 is CASRPLVTGTGNEQYF. CDR3 nucleotides: TGCGCCAGCAGACCCCTCGTAACAGGGACGGGGAACGAGCAGTACTTC.

V is TRBV4-2 and J is TRBJ2-3; the match to TRBD2 covers 11 bases. Germline CDR1 LGHNA, CDR2 YNFKEQ. The length of the CDR3 is 17 residues. V lost 1 base, J lost 1 base, and 4 bases stayed unmatched. CDR3 sequence (DNA): TGTGCCAGCAGCCAAGGTTCGGGACTAGCGGGCACAGATACGCAGTATTTT. Translating gives CASSQGSGLAGTDTQYF.

The chain recombines TRBV6-1 with TRBJ2-7; TRBD2 aligns across 13 bases. After removal of 4 bases from V and 9 bases from J, the junction contained 9 bases not matched to a gene. CDR1 is MNHNS, CDR2 SASEGT, per germline. This CDR3 comprises 15 residues. DNA for the CDR3: TGTGCCAGCAGTGGGGACTTGGGACTAGCGGGAAGGCAGTACTTC. Its protein is CASSGDLGLAGRQYF.

This clone was picked up a small number of times. The genes are TRBV28 and TRBJ1-1; D unresolved. V was clipped by 7 bases and J by 2 bases, with 14 bases between them. CDR1 MDHEN and CDR2 SYDVKM come from the germline V gene. The CDR3 spans 14 residues. DNA of the CDR3: TGTGCCAGCATAGGGAATCGCGCTAACACTGAAGCTTTCTTT. This encodes CASIGNRANTEAFF.

V usage is TRBV2 and J usage is TRBJ2-7; 10 bases are a match to TRBD2. Losses at the gene ends were 6 bases for V and 0 bases for J; bases not matched to a gene: 5. This CDR3 spans 15 amino acids. The germline gives CDR1 SNHLY, CDR2 FYNNEI. The CDR3 nucleotides read TGTGCCAGCAGAATCGGACTAGCGGCCTCCTACGAGCAGTACTTC. Protein product: CASRIGLAASYEQYF. The complete variable domain, with remaining parts taken from reference TRBV2 and TRBJ2-7, reads EPEVTQTPSHQVTQMGQEVILRCVPISNHLYFYWYRQILGQKVEFLVSFYNNEISEKSEIFDDQFSVERPDGSNFTLKIRSTKLEDSAMYFCASRIGLAASYEQYFGPGTRLTVT.

This clone appeared a single time. The chain is built from TRBV10-1 and TRBJ2-7, with TRBD2 identical over 7 bases. The germline V gene has CDR1 WNHNN and CDR2 SYGVQD (reference sequence). Trimming took 4 bases from V and 4 from J; bases not matched to a gene: 10. This CDR3 spans 15 amino acids. CDR3 bases: TGCGCCAGCAGTGGAATAGGAGGGCGGGAGTACGAGCAGTACTTC. It translates to CASSGIGGREYEQYF.

The chain is built from TRBV5-4 and TRBJ1-1, with 7 bases identical to TRBD1. This CDR3 has 16 residues. CDR1 and CDR2 from the germline V gene are SGHNT and YYREEE (reference sequence). J gave up 1 base and V 4 bases, and 10 bases lay outside the gene matches. The CDR3 DNA reads TGTGCCAGCAGCCTCATTAACAGGGGATGGAACACTGAAGCTTTCTTT. This translates into CASSLINRGWNTEAFF.

The chain is built from TRBV28 and TRBJ2-5; 7 positions agree with TRBD1. This CDR3 spans 12 amino acids. The V segment lost 9 bases and the J segment 2 bases; nucleotides outside the gene matches: 3. Germline CDR1 MDHEN, CDR2 SYDVKM. CDR3 nucleotide sequence: TGTGCCAGTGGGGGACAGCAAGAGACCCAGTACTTC. This sequence encodes CASGGQQETQYF.

The chain combines TRBV6-1 with TRBJ2-1; TRBD1 matches at 10 bases. The CDR3 extends over 15 amino acids. V gave up 9 bases and J gave up 2 bases; unmatched junction bases: 7. Germline CDR1 and CDR2: MNHNS and SASEGT. The CDR3 region has the DNA TGTGCCAGTAAACAAGACAGGGGGCCCTACAATGAGCAGTTCTTC. It yields the protein CASKQDRGPYNEQFF.

This chain uses TRBV19 with TRBJ2-7, with no clear D. From germline, CDR1 is LNHDA and CDR2 SQIVND (reference sequence). The CDR3 runs 14 residues. V was clipped by 6 bases and J by 6 bases, with 18 bases between them. The CDR3 DNA reads TGTGCCAGTAGCCCCCAGGACCGGGTGCGCGAGCAGTACTTC. Protein product: CASSPQDRVREQYF.

With respect to this clone: Other DNA sequences in this specimen translate into the identical CDR3. V gene TRBV5-1 combines with J gene TRBJ2-2, with a tentative D call TRBD1 (6 bases). Trimming pared 4 bases from V and 4 bases from J, leaving 14 bases between. The CDR3 extends over 15 amino acids. The V gene's germline CDR1 is SGHRS and CDR2 YFSETQ. CDR3 coding DNA: TGCGCCAGCAGCCCGAACAGGGTAGGCACCGGGGAGCTGTTTTTT. Its protein product is CASSPNRVGTGELFF.

V and J are TRBV18 and TRBJ2-1; 12 bases are shared with TRBD2. The CDR3 contains 19 residues. J lost 0 bases, V lost 2 bases, and 8 bases had no gene match. Germline lookup yields CDR1 KGHSH and CDR2 LQKENI. The CDR3 sequence: CASSPWTSGKFVSYNEQFF. The CDR3 nucleotides read TGTGCCAGCTCACCATGGACTAGCGGGAAGTTTGTCTCCTACAATGAGCAGTTCTTC.

The chain is built from TRBV13 and TRBJ1-2, with D maybe TRBD1 (6 bases). From germline, CDR1 is PRHDT and CDR2 FYEKMQ (reference sequence). Trimming cost V 5 bases and J 4 bases, with 32 bases left between them. The CDR3 has 20 residues. For the CDR3, the DNA is TGTGCCAGCAGCCATTTCCGTCGACAGGCGATGCGGCCGCGGAGCTATGGCTACACCTTC. Translated, it gives CASSHFRRQAMRPRSYGYTF.

This clone appeared a single time. This chain uses TRBV28 with TRBJ2-1; TRBD1 aligns across 7 bases. The germline V gene has CDR1 MDHEN and CDR2 SYDVKM. The CDR3 is made up of 15 amino acids. J lost 5 bases, V lost 4 bases, and 8 bases had no gene match. CDR3 sequence: CASSWNPGQNNEQFF. Written as DNA, the CDR3 is TGTGCCAGCAGTTGGAATCCGGGACAGAACAATGAGCAGTTCTTC.

The rearrangement links TRBV6-1 to TRBJ1-2; D is uncertain. Trimming left V 3 bases short and J 0 bases short, with 11 bases between. Per germline, CDR1 MNHNS and CDR2 SASEGT. This CDR3 comprises 15 residues. CDR3: CASSDKRLANYGYTF. The CDR3 DNA is TGTGCCAGCAGTGATAAGAGATTAGCTAACTATGGCTACACCTTC.

The chain is built from TRBV6-1 and TRBJ2-7; 7 bases are a match to TRBD1. There are 14 residues in the CDR3. Germline V lookup: CDR1 MNHNS, CDR2 SASEGT. Trimming at V came to 6 bases and at J to 2 bases, leaving 7 bases not matched to a gene. CDR3 protein: CASRGRQGPYEQYF. CDR3 in DNA: TGTGCCAGCAGGGGGAGACAGGGCCCCTACGAGCAGTACTTC.

The V call is TRBV5-1, the J call TRBJ2-2; no clear D. Germline CDR1 is SGHRS and CDR2 is YFSETQ. Between the trimmed V and J ends, which lost 0 bases and 0 bases, there was a span of 9 bases. The length of the CDR3 is 16 residues. In nucleotides, the CDR3 is TGCGCCAGCAGCTTGGGCCCCCGAACGAACACCGGGGAGCTGTTTTTT. Translating it yields CASSLGPRTNTGELFF.